A single sample is the source of the 18 T cell receptor beta chains below, sequenced in a study of blood T cell repertoires in COVID-19. Repertoires were generated with immunoSEQ multiplex PCR, while TCRdb's copy carries only in-frame clones and drops some. Of 100,000 or so clones in the sample, around nine tenths were seen once. Sequencing was done on a sample of peripheral blood. The receptors were gathered from a man aged 60-69 years with acute or convalescent COVID-19.

The V call is TRBV13, the J call TRBJ1-1, with D possibly TRBD1 on 5 matching bases. The CDR3 has 14 residues. V dropped 2 bases and J dropped 4 bases, with 11 bases sitting between them. The V gene's germline CDR1 is PRHDT and CDR2 FYEKMQ (reference sequence). CDR3 sequence reads: CASSLPGSSTEAFF. CDR3 DNA: TGTGCCAGCAGCTTACCAGGGTCGAGCACTGAAGCTTTCTTT.

The chain combines TRBV4-3 with TRBJ1-2, with 7 nucleotides matching TRBD1. This CDR3 has 14 residues. V dropped 0 bases and J dropped 5; count of bases not matched to a gene: 3. CDR1 is LGHNA and CDR2 is YSLEER in the germline V gene. DNA of the CDR3: TGCGCCAGCAGCCAAGAGGGACAGAATTATGGCTACACCTTC. Protein: CASSQEGQNYGYTF.

The chain recombines TRBV6-5 with TRBJ2-2; D remains ambiguous. Germline-derived CDR1 and CDR2 are MNHEY and SVGAGI. This CDR3 has 12 residues. Trimming cost V 6 bases and J 4 bases, with 6 bases left between them. This chain's CDR3 is CASRAPTGELFF. The CDR3 DNA sequence: TGTGCCAGCAGAGCTCCCACCGGGGAGCTGTTTTTT.

V gene TRBV10-2 combines with J gene TRBJ1-5; D unresolved. The length of the CDR3 is 16 residues. Germline V lookup: CDR1 WSHSY, CDR2 SAAADI. The V and J ends lost 9 bases and 9 bases respectively, with 27 bases between them. In DNA, the CDR3 is TGCGCCAGTAGTAGGGAAGTGTGGAGGCGCTTAGGGCCCCAGCATTTT. This codes for CASSREVWRRLGPQHF.

The V call is TRBV7-2, the J call TRBJ1-2; TRBD1 aligns across 11 bases. The CDR3 runs 14 residues. After removal of 5 bases from V and 7 bases from J, the junction contained 6 bases not matched to a gene. Germline assignment: CDR1 SGHTA and CDR2 FQGNSA. In nucleotides, the CDR3 is TGTGCCAGCAGCGTCGGACAGGGGGCGCGTGGCTACACCTTC. This sequence encodes CASSVGQGARGYTF.

V usage is TRBV19 and J usage is TRBJ1-1; D unclear. The V end was cut by 0 bases, the J end by 8 bases, with 10 bases between. The CDR3 sequence is 13 residues long. Germline CDR1 is LNHDA and CDR2 is SQIVND (reference sequence). This CDR3 reads CASSIDRSREAFF. The CDR3 region has the DNA TGTGCCAGTAGTATAGATCGGAGTCGCGAAGCTTTCTTT. The whole variable domain, filled in from reference TRBV19 and TRBJ1-1, reads DGGITQSPKYLFRKEGQNVTLSCEQNLNHDAMYWYRQDPGQGLRLIYYSQIVNDFQKGDIAEGYSVSREKKESFPLTVTSAQKNPTAFYLCASSIDRSREAFFGQGTRLTVV.

The chain is built from TRBV7-8 and TRBJ1-1; TRBD1 is a possible D gene (5 bases). The CDR3 is made up of 14 amino acids. Germline assignment: CDR1 SGHVS and CDR2 FQNEAQ. Deletions cut 3 bases from V and 1 base from J, with 9 bases between. This CDR3 reads CASSFGARNTEAFF. For the CDR3, the DNA is TGTGCCAGCAGCTTTGGGGCGAGGAACACTGAAGCTTTCTTT.

This chain uses TRBV30 with TRBJ2-7; 9 bases are a match to TRBD2. The CDR3 is 14 amino acids. Germline CDR1 GTSNPN, CDR2 SVGIG (reference sequence). With 2 bases clipped from V and 5 bases from J, the junction kept 7 bases outside the gene matches. The CDR3 protein is CAWSKPSGTHEQYF. The CDR3 DNA is TGTGCCTGGAGTAAGCCTAGCGGGACCCACGAGCAGTACTTC.

This clone was seen a handful of times. CDR3 DNA: TGTGCCAGTAGTATAGTTCCAGGGGAGGGACTGTTTTTT. It is translated as CASSIVPGEGLFF. The J gene is TRBJ1-4, the V gene TRBV19; weak D call: TRBD1 (6 bases). The CDR3 totals 13 residues. From germline, CDR1 is LNHDA and CDR2 SQIVND (reference sequence). V was shortened by 1 base and J by 13 bases, with 13 bases between the two germline ends.

The V call is TRBV7-9, the J call TRBJ1-2, with TRBD1 matching over 8 bases. The CDR3 totals 14 residues. The germline V gene encodes CDR1 SEHNR and CDR2 FQNEAQ (reference sequence). V lost 6 bases to trimming and J lost 8 bases; unmatched junction nucleotides: 11. CDR3: CASRLSQGAGGYTF. The CDR3 nucleotides read TGTGCCAGCAGGCTTTCGCAGGGGGCTGGAGGCTACACCTTC. The full variable domain, its missing parts supplied by reference TRBV7-9 and TRBJ1-2, is DTGVSQNPRHKITKRGQNVTFRCDPISEHNRLYWYRQTLGQGPEFLTYFQNEAQLEKSRLLSDRFSAERPKGSFSTLEIQRTEQGDSAMYLCASRLSQGAGGYTFGSGTRLTVV.

V is TRBV27 and J is TRBJ1-1, with 9 bases that match TRBD1. Germline V gene sequence: CDR1 MNHEY, CDR2 SMNVEV (reference sequence). V dropped 2 bases and J dropped 0; count of bases not matched to a gene: 4. This CDR3 comprises 16 residues. Here the CDR3 DNA reads TGTGCCAGCAGTTTAAGGGGACAGGGAATGAACACTGAAGCTTTCTTT. This sequence encodes CASSLRGQGMNTEAFF.

The sample holds a few counts of this clone. The genes are TRBV19 and TRBJ2-5, with 14 positions matching TRBD2. J was trimmed by 1 base and V by 7 bases; bases with no gene match: 2. The length of the CDR3 is 15 residues. Looked up from germline, CDR1 is LNHDA and CDR2 is SQIVND (reference sequence). The CDR3 is CASTGLAGGQETQYF. The CDR3 bases are TGTGCCAGTACCGGACTAGCGGGAGGCCAAGAGACCCAGTACTTC.

There are many counts of this clone. The chain joins TRBV2 to TRBJ1-3; 7 positions agree with TRBD1. The germline V gene has CDR1 SNHLY and CDR2 FYNNEI. The CDR3 has 15 amino acids. Trimming cost V 10 bases and J 0 bases; bases outside gene matches: 9. The CDR3, as DNA: TGTGCCACGACGGACAGGCCCCCCTCTGGAAACACCATATATTTT. Translating gives CATTDRPPSGNTIYF.

The chain employs TRBV12-3 or TRBV12-4 and TRBJ2-1, with 7 bases that match TRBD2. V gave up 3 bases and J gave up 6 bases; unmatched junction bases: 2. This CDR3 is built from 13 residues. CDR3 bases: TGTGCCAGCAGTTTTGGGGGGGTCAATGAGCAGTTCTTC. Its protein product is CASSFGGVNEQFF.

This clone was recorded once. V gene TRBV6-2 or TRBV6-3 combines with J gene TRBJ1-5; D unclear. The CDR3 extends over 16 amino acids. Germline V gives CDR1 MNHEY, CDR2 SVGEGT. Between the trimmed V and J ends, which lost 2 bases and 2 bases, there was a span of 13 bases. DNA of the CDR3: TGTGCCAGCAGTTACACTCGGGGTTGGGGCAATCAGCCCCAGCATTTT. It encodes CASSYTRGWGNQPQHF.

This clone is a singleton in its sample. The chain combines TRBV7-9 with TRBJ1-1; TRBD1 matches at 7 bases. J was trimmed by 2 bases and V by 8 bases; bases with no gene match: 8. The CDR3 is made up of 14 amino acids. Germline V CDR1 and CDR2: SEHNR, FQNEAQ (reference sequence). The CDR3, as DNA: TGTGCCAGCTGGCCGGGACAGATTAACACTGAAGCTTTCTTT. This sequence encodes CASWPGQINTEAFF.

This rearrangement joins TRBV10-2 to TRBJ2-1, with a tentative D call TRBD2 (5 bases). Between the trimmed V and J ends, which lost 2 bases and 0 bases, there was a span of 11 bases. The CDR3 is 16 amino acids. Germline CDR1 reads WSHSY; CDR2 reads SAAADI. The chain's CDR3 is CASSELTRSSYNEQFF. The CDR3 region has the DNA TGCGCCAGCAGTGAGCTAACTAGAAGCTCCTACAATGAGCAGTTCTTC.

The rearrangement uses TRBV6-7 and TRBJ1-2; TRBD1 agrees at 10 bases. TRBV6-7 is classed as an ORF, of uncertain function. V was pared by 6 bases and J by 3 bases, with 7 bases of the junction left unmatched. This CDR3 has 15 amino acids. The DNA for the CDR3 is TGTGCCAGCAGACGACAGGGGGCGAACGACTATGGCTACACCTTC. Translating it yields CASRRQGANDYGYTF.